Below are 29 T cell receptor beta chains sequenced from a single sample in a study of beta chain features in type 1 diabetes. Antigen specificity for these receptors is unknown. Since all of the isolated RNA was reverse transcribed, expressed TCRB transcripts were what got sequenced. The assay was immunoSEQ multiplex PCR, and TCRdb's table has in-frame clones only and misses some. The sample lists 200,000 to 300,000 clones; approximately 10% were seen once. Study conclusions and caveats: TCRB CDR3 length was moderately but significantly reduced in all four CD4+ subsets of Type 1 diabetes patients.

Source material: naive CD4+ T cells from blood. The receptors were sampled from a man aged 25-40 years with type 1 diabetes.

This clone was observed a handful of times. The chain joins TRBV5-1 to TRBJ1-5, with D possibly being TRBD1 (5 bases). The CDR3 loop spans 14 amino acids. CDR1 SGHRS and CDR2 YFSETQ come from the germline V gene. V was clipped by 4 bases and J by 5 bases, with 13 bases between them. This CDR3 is CASSAGPDYQPQHF. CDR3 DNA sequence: TGCGCCAGCAGCGCGGGACCGGACTATCAGCCCCAGCATTTT.

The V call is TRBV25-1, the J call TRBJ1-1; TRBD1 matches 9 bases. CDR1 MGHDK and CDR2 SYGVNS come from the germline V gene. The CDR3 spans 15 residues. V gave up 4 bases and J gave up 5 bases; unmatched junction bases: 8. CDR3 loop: CASSGLTGGVTEAFF. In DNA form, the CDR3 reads TGTGCCAGCAGTGGCTTGACAGGGGGGGTGACTGAAGCTTTCTTT.

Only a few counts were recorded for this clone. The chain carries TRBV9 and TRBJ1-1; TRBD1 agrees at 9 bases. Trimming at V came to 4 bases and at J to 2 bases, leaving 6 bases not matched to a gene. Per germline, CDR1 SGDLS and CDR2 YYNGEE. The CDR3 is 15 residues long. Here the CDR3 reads CASSRRDRENTEAFF. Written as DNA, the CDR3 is TGTGCCAGCAGCAGAAGGGACAGGGAAAACACTGAAGCTTTCTTT.

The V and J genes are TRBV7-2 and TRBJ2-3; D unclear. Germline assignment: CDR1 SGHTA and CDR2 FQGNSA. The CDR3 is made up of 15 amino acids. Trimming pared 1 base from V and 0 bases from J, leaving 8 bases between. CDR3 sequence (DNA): TGTGCCAGCAGCTTAGGGCTCGCTAGCACAGATACGCAGTATTTT. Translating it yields CASSLGLASTDTQYF.

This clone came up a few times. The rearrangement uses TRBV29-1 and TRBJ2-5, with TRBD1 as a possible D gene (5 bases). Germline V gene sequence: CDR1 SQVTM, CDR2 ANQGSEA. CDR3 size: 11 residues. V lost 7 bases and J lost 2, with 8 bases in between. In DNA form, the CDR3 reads TGCAGCGGAGGACATCAAGAGACCCAGTACTTC. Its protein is CSGGHQETQYF.

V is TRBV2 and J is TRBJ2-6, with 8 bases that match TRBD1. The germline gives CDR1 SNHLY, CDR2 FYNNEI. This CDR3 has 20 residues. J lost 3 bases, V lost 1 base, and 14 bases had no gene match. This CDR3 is CASSEVPTRGRQGGANVLTF. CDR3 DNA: TGTGCCAGCAGTGAAGTACCTACCAGGGGGCGTCAAGGTGGGGCCAACGTCCTGACTTTC.

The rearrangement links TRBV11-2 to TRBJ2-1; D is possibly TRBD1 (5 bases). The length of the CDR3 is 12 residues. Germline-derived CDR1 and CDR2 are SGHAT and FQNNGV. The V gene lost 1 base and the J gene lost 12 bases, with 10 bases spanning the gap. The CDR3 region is CASSLGRELQFF. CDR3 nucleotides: TGTGCCAGCAGCTTAGGCAGGGAATTGCAGTTCTTC.

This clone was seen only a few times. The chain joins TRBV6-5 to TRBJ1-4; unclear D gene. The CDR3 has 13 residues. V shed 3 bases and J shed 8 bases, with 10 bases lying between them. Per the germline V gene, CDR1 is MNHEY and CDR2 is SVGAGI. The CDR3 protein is CASSYLTGEKLFF. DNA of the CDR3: TGTGCCAGCAGTTATCTGACTGGAGAAAAACTGTTTTTT.

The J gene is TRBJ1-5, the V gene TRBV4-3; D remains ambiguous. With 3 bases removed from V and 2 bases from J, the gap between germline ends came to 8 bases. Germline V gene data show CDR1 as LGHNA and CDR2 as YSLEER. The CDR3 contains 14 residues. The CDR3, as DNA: TGCGCCAGCAGCCACACTATGGGCAATCAGCCCCAGCATTTT. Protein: CASSHTMGNQPQHF.

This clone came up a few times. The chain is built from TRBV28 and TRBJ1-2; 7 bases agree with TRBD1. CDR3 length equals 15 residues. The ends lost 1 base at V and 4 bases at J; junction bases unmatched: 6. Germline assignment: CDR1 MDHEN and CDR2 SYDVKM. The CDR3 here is CASSLLASGGYGYTF. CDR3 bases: TGTGCCAGCAGTTTATTGGCTTCAGGGGGCTATGGCTACACCTTC.

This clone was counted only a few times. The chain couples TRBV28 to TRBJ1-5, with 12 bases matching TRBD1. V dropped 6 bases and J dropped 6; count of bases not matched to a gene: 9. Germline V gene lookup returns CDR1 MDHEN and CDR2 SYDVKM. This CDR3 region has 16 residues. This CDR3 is CASSTTGTGGRQPQHF. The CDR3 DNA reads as TGTGCCAGCAGCACCACCGGGACAGGGGGCCGTCAGCCCCAGCATTTT. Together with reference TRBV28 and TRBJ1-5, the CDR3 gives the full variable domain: DVKVTQSSRYLVKRTGEKVFLECVQDMDHENMFWYRQDPGLGLRLIYFSYDVKMKEKGDIPEGYSVSREKKERFSLILESASTNQTSMYLCASSTTGTGGRQPQHFGDGTRLSIL.

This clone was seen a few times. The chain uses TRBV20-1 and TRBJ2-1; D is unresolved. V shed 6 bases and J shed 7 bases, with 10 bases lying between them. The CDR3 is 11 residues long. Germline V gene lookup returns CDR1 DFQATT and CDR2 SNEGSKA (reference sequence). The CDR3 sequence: CSAASGNEQFF. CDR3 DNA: TGCAGTGCGGCTAGTGGGAATGAGCAGTTCTTC.

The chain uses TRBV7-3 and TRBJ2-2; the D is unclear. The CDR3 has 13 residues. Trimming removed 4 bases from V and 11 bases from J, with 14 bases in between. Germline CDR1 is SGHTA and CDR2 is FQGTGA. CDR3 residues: CASSSHHSSELFF. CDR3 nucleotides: TGTGCCAGCAGCTCTCACCACTCGAGCGAGCTGTTTTTT.

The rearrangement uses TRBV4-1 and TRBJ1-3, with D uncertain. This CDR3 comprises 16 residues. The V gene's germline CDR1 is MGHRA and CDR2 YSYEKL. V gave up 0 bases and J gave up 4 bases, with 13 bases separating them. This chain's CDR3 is CASSQDPGRGGNTIYF. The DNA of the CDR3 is TGCGCCAGCAGCCAAGACCCGGGGAGAGGAGGAAACACCATATATTTT.

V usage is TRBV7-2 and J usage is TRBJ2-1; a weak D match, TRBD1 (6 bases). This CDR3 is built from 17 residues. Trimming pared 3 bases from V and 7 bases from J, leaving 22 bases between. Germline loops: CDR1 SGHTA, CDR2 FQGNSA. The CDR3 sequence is CASSFPGQNQPSNEQFF. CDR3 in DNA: TGTGCCAGCAGCTTCCCCGGACAGAACCAACCGTCGAATGAGCAGTTCTTC.

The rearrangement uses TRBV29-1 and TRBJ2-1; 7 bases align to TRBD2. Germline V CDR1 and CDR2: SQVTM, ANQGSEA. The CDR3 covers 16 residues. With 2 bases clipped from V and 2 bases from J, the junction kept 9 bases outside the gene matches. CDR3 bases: TGCAGCGTTGAAAGGCTAGCGGCGAGCGCCTACAATGAGCAGTTCTTC. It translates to CSVERLAASAYNEQFF.

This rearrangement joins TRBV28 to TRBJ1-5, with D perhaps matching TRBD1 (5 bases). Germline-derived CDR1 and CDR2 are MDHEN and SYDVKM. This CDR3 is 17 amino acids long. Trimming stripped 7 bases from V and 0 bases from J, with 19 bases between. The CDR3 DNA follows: TGTGCCAGCACCGACAATTACGACAGATATAGCAATCAGCCCCAGCATTTT. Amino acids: CASTDNYDRYSNQPQHF.

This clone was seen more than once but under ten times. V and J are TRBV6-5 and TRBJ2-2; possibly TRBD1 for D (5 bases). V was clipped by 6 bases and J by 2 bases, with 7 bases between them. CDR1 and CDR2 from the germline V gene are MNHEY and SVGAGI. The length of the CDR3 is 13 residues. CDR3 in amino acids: CASRQDNTGELFF. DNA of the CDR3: TGTGCCAGCAGACAGGATAACACCGGGGAGCTGTTTTTT.

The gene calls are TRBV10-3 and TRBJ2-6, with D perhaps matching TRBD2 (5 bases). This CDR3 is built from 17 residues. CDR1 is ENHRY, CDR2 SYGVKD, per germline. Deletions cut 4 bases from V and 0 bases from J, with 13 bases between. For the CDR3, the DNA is TGTGCCATCAGTGGGCTCTCCGGGGACTCTGGGGCCAACGTCCTGACTTTC. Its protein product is CAISGLSGDSGANVLTF.

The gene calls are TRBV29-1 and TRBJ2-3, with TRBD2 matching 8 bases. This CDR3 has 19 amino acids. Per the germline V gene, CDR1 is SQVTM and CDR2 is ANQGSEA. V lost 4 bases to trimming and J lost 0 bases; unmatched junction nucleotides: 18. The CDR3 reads CSVVGRGVRTYSSTDTQYF. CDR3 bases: TGCAGCGTTGTGGGGCGGGGGGTGCGGACCTATTCTAGCACAGATACGCAGTATTTT.

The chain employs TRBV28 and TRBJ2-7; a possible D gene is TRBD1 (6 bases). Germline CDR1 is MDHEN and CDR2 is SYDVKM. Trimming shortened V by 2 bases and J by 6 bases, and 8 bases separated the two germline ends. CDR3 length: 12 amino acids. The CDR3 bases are TGTGCCAGCAGTTTAACAGGGACCGAGCAGTACTTC. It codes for CASSLTGTEQYF.

The CDR3 here is CASSARGREGYTF. The CDR3 DNA reads as TGTGCCAGCAGTGCCCGGGGCCGGGAGGGCTACACCTTC. V gene TRBV27 combines with J gene TRBJ1-2; tentative D call: TRBD1 (5 bases). The CDR3 contains 13 residues. The V gene lost 5 bases and the J gene lost 8 bases, with 15 bases spanning the gap. CDR1 and CDR2 (germline): MNHEY, SMNVEV (reference sequence).

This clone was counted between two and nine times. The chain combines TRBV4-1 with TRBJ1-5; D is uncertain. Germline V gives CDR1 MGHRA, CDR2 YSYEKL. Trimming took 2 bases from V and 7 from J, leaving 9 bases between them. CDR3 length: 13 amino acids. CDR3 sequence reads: CASSQFPRQPQHF. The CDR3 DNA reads TGCGCCAGCAGCCAATTTCCTAGGCAGCCCCAGCATTTT.

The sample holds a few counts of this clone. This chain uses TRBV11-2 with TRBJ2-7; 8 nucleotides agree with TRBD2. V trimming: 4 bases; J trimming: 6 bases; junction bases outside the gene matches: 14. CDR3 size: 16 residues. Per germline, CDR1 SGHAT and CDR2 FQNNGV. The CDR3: CASSSYLVGGLGEQYF. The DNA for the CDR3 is TGTGCCAGCAGCTCCTATCTCGTCGGGGGACTAGGCGAGCAGTACTTC.

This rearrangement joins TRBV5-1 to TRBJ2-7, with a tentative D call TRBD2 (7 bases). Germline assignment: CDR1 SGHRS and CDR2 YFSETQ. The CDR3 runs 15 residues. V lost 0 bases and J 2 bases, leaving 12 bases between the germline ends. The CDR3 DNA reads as TGCGCCAGCAGCTTGGTAGGGGGGGCCACCTACGAGCAGTACTTC. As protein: CASSLVGGATYEQYF.

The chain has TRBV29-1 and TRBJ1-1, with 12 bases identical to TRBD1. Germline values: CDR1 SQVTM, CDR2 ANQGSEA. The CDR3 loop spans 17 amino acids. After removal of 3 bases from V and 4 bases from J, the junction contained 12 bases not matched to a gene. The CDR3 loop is CSVDRFPGQGARTEAFF. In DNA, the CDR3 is TGCAGCGTTGATAGATTTCCGGGACAGGGGGCGCGCACTGAAGCTTTCTTT.

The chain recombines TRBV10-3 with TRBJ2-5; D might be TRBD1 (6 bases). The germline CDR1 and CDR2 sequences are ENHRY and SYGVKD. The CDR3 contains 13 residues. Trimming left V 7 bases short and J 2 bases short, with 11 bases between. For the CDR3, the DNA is TGTGCCATCACTGGGGACATACAAGAGACCCAGTACTTC. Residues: CAITGDIQETQYF.

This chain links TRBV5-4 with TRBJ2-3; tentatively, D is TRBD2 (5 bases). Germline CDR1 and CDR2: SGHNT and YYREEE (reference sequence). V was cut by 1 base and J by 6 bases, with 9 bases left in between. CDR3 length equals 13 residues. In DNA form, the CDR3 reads TGTGCCAGCAGCTTGTTCCCGGGGGATACGCAGTATTTT. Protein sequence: CASSLFPGDTQYF.

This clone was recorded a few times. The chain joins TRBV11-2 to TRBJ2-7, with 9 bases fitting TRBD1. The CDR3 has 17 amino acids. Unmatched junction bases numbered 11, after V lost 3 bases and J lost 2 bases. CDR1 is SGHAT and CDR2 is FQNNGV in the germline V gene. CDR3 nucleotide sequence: TGTGCCAGCAGCTTCGCGTTCCCGAGACAGGGGGCCTACGAGCAGTACTTC. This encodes CASSFAFPRQGAYEQYF.